The 21 T cell receptor beta chains reported below all come from one sample, sequenced in a study of cytomegalovirus exposure and HLA in healthy donors. PCR employed 60 Vbeta and 13 Jbeta primers. The method was immunoSEQ multiplex PCR; TCRdb's version includes in-frame clones alone and lacks a portion of them. The sample has 140,000 or so clones, 75% to 85% seen once. The sample comprised PBMCs. These TCRs come from a young woman in good health and CMV-seropositive.

Details on this clone: Other DNA variants within this sample encode the same CDR3. The chain recombines TRBV5-6 with TRBJ1-1; 8 nucleotides align to TRBD1. V gave up 4 bases and J gave up 2 bases; unmatched junction bases: 7. The CDR3 loop spans 15 amino acids. Per the germline V gene, CDR1 is SGHDT and CDR2 is YYEEEE. The CDR3 spells CASSPWDRLNTEAFF. CDR3 nucleotide sequence: TGTGCCAGCAGCCCGTGGGACAGGCTTAACACTGAAGCTTTCTTT.

V and J are TRBV28 and TRBJ2-7; 7 nucleotides line up with TRBD2. The CDR3 totals 13 residues. In germline, CDR1 is MDHEN, CDR2 SYDVKM. Unmatched junction bases numbered 6, after V lost 6 bases and J lost 4 bases. Written as DNA, the CDR3 is TGTGCCAGCAGATTGGGAGGGCTTTACGAGCAGTACTTC. This codes for CASRLGGLYEQYF. The full variable domain, its missing parts supplied by reference TRBV28 and TRBJ2-7, is DVKVTQSSRYLVKRTGEKVFLECVQDMDHENMFWYRQDPGLGLRLIYFSYDVKMKEKGDIPEGYSVSREKKERFSLILESASTNQTSMYLCASRLGGLYEQYFGPGTRLTVT.

The chain couples TRBV7-2 to TRBJ2-1; D uncertain. The CDR3 sequence is 13 residues long. Trimming cost V 5 bases and J 3 bases, with 8 bases left between them. Germline V gene lookup returns CDR1 SGHTA and CDR2 FQGNSA. The CDR3 protein is CASSPTYYNEQFF. The CDR3 coding sequence is TGTGCCAGCAGCCCCACTTACTACAATGAGCAGTTCTTC.

V usage is TRBV9 and J usage is TRBJ1-2; possibly TRBD1 for D (6 bases). CDR3 length: 17 residues. V was cut by 4 bases and J by 7 bases, with 26 bases left in between. Per the germline V gene, CDR1 is SGDLS and CDR2 is YYNGEE. The CDR3 coding sequence is TGTGCCAGCAGCCCCCTAGGACGGGACACCCCTTCATCTGGCTACACCTTC. Translated, it gives CASSPLGRDTPSSGYTF.

The CDR3 DNA sequence: TGTGCCAGCAGCTTAGTGGTGGGGGGGTCTAGCACAGATACGCAGTATTTT. Translation: CASSLVVGGSSTDTQYF. The chain carries TRBV11-3 and TRBJ2-3, with 7 bases matching TRBD2. Germline CDR1 and CDR2: SGHNT and YENEEA. The CDR3 is 17 amino acids. Trimming took 1 base from V and 0 from J; bases not matched to a gene: 7. The variable domain in full, with the rest retrieved from reference TRBV11-3 and TRBJ2-3, is EAGVVQSPRYKIIEKKQPVAFWCNPISGHNTLYWYLQNLGQGPELLIRYENEEAVDDSQLPKDRFSAERLKGVDSTLKIQPAELGDSAVYLCASSLVVGGSSTDTQYFGPGTRLTVL.

The chain carries TRBV7-8 and TRBJ1-3; 8 nucleotides line up with TRBD1. CDR1 is SGHVS, CDR2 FQNEAQ, per germline. J gave up 0 bases and V 2 bases, and 9 bases lay outside the gene matches. The CDR3 spans 18 residues. CDR3 sequence: CASSLLRTGRLSGNTIYF. The CDR3 DNA follows: TGTGCCAGCAGCTTATTACGGACAGGGCGACTCTCTGGAAACACCATATATTTT.

The chain links TRBV19 to TRBJ2-3; D gene unclear. Germline V gives CDR1 LNHDA, CDR2 SQIVND (reference sequence). With 2 bases removed from V and 4 bases from J, the gap between germline ends came to 7 bases. This CDR3 spans 13 amino acids. The CDR3 nucleotides read TGTGCCAGTAGTATATCGACTCCAGATACGCAGTATTTT. This sequence encodes CASSISTPDTQYF.

V usage is TRBV6-1 and J usage is TRBJ1-5; 7 bases agree with TRBD1. This CDR3 contains 14 residues. The V segment lost 3 bases and the J segment 4 bases; nucleotides outside the gene matches: 3. The germline V gene encodes CDR1 MNHNS and CDR2 SASEGT. DNA of the CDR3: TGTGCCAGCAGTGAGGGACAGCCGAATCAGCCCCAGCATTTT. This translates into CASSEGQPNQPQHF.

This clone was counted between two and nine times. The chain uses TRBV27 and TRBJ2-7, with D unclear. V lost 4 bases and J 6 bases, leaving 10 bases between the germline ends. The CDR3 contains 12 residues. CDR1 is MNHEY and CDR2 is SMNVEV in the germline V gene (reference sequence). The CDR3 coding sequence is TGTGCCAGCAGTTCAGGTAGTCTCGAGCAGTACTTC. Translated, it gives CASSSGSLEQYF.

This clone was seen a handful of times. The chain combines TRBV27 with TRBJ1-6; 10 bases fit TRBD1. The CDR3 consists of 16 residues. CDR1 is MNHEY and CDR2 is SMNVEV in the germline V gene (reference sequence). Trimming cost V 2 bases and J 10 bases; bases outside gene matches: 8. CDR3 DNA sequence: TGTGCCAGCAGTTTAGGACAGGGGGGACGAGGATCACCCCTCCACTTT. As protein: CASSLGQGGRGSPLHF.

CDR3 nucleotides: TGCGCCAGCTCCGGTGCTCTTAGTTACGAGCAGTACTTC. Translating it yields CASSGALSYEQYF. The V call is TRBV10-2, the J call TRBJ2-5, with D unresolved. The DNA matches TRBJ2-7 better at its end, which makes the J call doubtful. This CDR3 has 13 residues. Looked up from germline, CDR1 is WSHSY and CDR2 is SAAADI.

The rearrangement joins TRBV6-1 to TRBJ2-1, with 9 positions matching TRBD2. Per germline, CDR1 MNHNS and CDR2 SASEGT. V lost 4 bases to trimming and J lost 2 bases; unmatched junction nucleotides: 9. This CDR3 contains 17 residues. The CDR3 reads CASSGSSGGHTYNEQFF. In DNA, the CDR3 is TGTGCCAGCAGTGGTAGTAGCGGGGGACACACCTACAATGAGCAGTTCTTC.

CDR3: CASSLDRGGSPLHF. CDR3 nucleotide sequence: TGTGCCAGCAGTTTGGACAGGGGAGGTTCACCCCTCCACTTT. The chain uses TRBV27 and TRBJ1-6, with 9 bases lining up with TRBD1. The trim removed 3 bases at V and 9 bases at J, leaving 3 bases unmatched. Germline CDR1 reads MNHEY; CDR2 reads SMNVEV (reference sequence). CDR3 length equals 14 residues.

V gene TRBV5-6 combines with J gene TRBJ2-2; 8 bases fit TRBD2. The CDR3 has 14 residues. Germline V lookup: CDR1 SGHDT, CDR2 YYEEEE. The V gene end was trimmed by 4 bases and the J gene end by 4 bases; junction bases not matched to a gene: 3. This chain's CDR3 is CASSRRGGTGELFF. Here the CDR3 DNA reads TGTGCCAGCAGCCGCCGGGGGGGCACCGGGGAGCTGTTTTTT.

V usage is TRBV7-9 and J usage is TRBJ1-4; TRBD1 agrees at 11 bases. J lost 5 bases, V lost 3 bases, and 2 bases had no gene match. The CDR3 is 15 residues long. Germline assignment: CDR1 SEHNR and CDR2 FQNEAQ (reference sequence). The chain's CDR3 is CASSFGTGGNEKLFF. For the CDR3, the DNA is TGTGCCAGCAGCTTCGGGACAGGGGGAAATGAAAAACTGTTTTTT.

V and J are TRBV27 and TRBJ2-7, with TRBD1 matching over 9 bases. Trimming at V came to 6 bases and at J to 6 bases, leaving 12 bases not matched to a gene. The CDR3 has 15 residues. The germline V gene has CDR1 MNHEY and CDR2 SMNVEV (reference sequence). The CDR3 loop reads CASRPGQGGFLEQYF. Written as DNA, the CDR3 is TGTGCCAGCAGACCGGGACAGGGCGGATTCCTCGAGCAGTACTTC.

This chain connects TRBV7-9 to TRBJ2-5, with 10 positions matching TRBD1. Looked up from germline, CDR1 is SEHNR and CDR2 is FQNEAQ (reference sequence). CDR3 length: 16 amino acids. J lost 4 bases, V lost 0 bases, and 5 bases had no gene match. CDR3 amino acids: CASSLAIGQGGETQYF. DNA for the CDR3: TGTGCCAGCAGCTTAGCGATAGGACAGGGGGGAGAGACCCAGTACTTC.

V is TRBV2 and J is TRBJ2-7, with 7 bases that match TRBD1. The junction had 11 bases not matched to a gene; V was cut back by 3 bases and J by 6 bases. Germline V gene sequence: CDR1 SNHLY, CDR2 FYNNEI. This CDR3 spans 15 amino acids. The CDR3 protein is CASSELAGGPREQYF. The CDR3 DNA is TGTGCCAGCAGTGAGCTGGCAGGGGGACCCCGCGAGCAGTACTTC.

The rearrangement links TRBV13 to TRBJ2-7, with TRBD1 identical over 8 bases. The CDR3 covers 15 residues. In germline, CDR1 is PRHDT, CDR2 FYEKMQ (reference sequence). After removal of 2 bases from V and 2 bases from J, the junction contained 5 bases not matched to a gene. CDR3 nucleotides: TGTGCCAGCAGCTTATCAGGGGGCGATACCTACGAGCAGTACTTC. Encoded protein: CASSLSGGDTYEQYF.

The chain combines TRBV6-1 with TRBJ2-7; TRBD1 matches 7 bases. The V and J ends lost 2 bases and 3 bases, in that order; junction bases with no gene match: 1. The CDR3 has 13 amino acids. Germline CDR1 is MNHNS and CDR2 is SASEGT. CDR3 residues: CASSEQGVYEQYF. The CDR3 nucleotides read TGTGCCAGCAGTGAACAGGGGGTCTACGAGCAGTACTTC.

This chain's CDR3 is CASSPLPRLGGRAYEQYF. CDR3 nucleotides: TGTGCCAGCTCACCGCTACCCCGACTAGGCGGGAGGGCCTACGAGCAGTACTTC. The V and J genes are TRBV18 and TRBJ2-5; 9 bases fit TRBD2. The better agreement between TRBJ2-7 and the DNA end casts doubt on the J call. From germline, CDR1 is KGHSH and CDR2 LQKENI. This CDR3 contains 18 residues.